Reported below is one T cell receptor beta chain. The CDR3 covers 13 residues. Germline CDR1 reads SGHNT; CDR2 reads YYREEE (reference sequence). The V gene lost 7 bases and the J gene lost 0 bases, with 7 bases spanning the gap. Source study methods: From reference gene primer amplification, estimates of nucleated cell counts were derived. Only in-frame clones appear in the TCRdb table, and some are missing; sequencing was by immunoSEQ multiplex PCR. V and J calls and clone size are as listed in that table; D and trimming were resolved from the DNA. The repertoire holds over 200,000 clones, approximately 80% seen once, with under 2% in the top ten. This record belongs to a study of blood T cell repertoires in COVID-19. Across the whole study: From T cells, B-cell-depleted T cells, or PBMCs came the material, which was cDNA or gDNA.

This TCR came from a man in his 60s who had recovered from COVID-19. The V call is TRBV5-4, the J call TRBJ2-2; D possibly corresponds to TRBD1 (5 bases). Sequenced material: PBMCs or T cells enriched from blood (not recorded which). The CDR3 protein is CASLGPNTGELFF. The CDR3 DNA follows: TGTGCCAGCTTGGGGCCGAACACCGGGGAGCTGTTTTTT.